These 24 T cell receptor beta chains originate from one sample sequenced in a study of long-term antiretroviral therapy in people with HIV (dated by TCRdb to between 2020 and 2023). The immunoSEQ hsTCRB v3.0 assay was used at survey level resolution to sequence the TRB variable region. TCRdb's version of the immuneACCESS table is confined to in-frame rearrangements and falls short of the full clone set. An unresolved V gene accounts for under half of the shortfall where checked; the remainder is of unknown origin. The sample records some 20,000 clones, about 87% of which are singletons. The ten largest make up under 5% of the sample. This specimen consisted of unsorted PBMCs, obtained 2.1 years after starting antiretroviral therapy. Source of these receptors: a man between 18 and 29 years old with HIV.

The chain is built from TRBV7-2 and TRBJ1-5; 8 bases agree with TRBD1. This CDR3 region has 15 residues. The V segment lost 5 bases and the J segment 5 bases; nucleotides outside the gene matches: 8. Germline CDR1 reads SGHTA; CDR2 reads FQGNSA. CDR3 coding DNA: TGTGCCAGCAGCGCCGGACAGGGTCGGGATCAGCCCCAGCATTTT. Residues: CASSAGQGRDQPQHF.

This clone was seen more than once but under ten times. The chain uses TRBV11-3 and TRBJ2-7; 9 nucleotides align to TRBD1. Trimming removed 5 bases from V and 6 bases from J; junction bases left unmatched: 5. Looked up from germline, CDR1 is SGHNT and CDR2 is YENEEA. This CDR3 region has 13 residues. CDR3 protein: CASSTGTGSEQYF. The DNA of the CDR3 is TGTGCCAGCAGCACAGGGACAGGGAGCGAGCAGTACTTC.

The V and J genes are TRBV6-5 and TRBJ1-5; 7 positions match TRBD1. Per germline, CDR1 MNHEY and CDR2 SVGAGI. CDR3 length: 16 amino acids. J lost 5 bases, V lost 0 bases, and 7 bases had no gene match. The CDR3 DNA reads TGTGCCAGCAGTTACTCGTTCTGGACAGGTGATCAGCCCCAGCATTTT. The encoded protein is CASSYSFWTGDQPQHF.

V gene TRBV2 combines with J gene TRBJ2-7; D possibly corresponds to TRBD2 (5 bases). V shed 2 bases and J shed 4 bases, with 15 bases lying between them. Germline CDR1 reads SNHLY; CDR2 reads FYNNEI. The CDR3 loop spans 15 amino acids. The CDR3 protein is CASSESGDIMYEQYF. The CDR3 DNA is TGTGCCAGCAGTGAATCCGGGGATATCATGTACGAGCAGTACTTC.

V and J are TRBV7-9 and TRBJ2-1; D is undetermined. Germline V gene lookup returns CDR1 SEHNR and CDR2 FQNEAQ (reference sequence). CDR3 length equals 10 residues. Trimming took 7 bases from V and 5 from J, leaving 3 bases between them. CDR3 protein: CASNHNEQFF. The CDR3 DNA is TGTGCCAGCAACCACAATGAGCAGTTCTTC.

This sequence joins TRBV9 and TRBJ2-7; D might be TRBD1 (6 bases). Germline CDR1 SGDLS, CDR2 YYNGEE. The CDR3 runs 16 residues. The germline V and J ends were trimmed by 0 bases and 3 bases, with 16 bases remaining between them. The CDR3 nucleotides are TGTGCCAGCAGCGTAGAGGAAGCAGGGGTTCACTACGAGCAGTACTTC. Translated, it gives CASSVEEAGVHYEQYF.

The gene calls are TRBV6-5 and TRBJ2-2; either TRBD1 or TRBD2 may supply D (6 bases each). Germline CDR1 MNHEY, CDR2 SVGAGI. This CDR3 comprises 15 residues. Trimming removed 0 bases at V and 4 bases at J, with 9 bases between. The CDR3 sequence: CASSYSTGATGELFF. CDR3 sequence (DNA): TGTGCCAGCAGTTACTCGACGGGGGCCACCGGGGAGCTGTTTTTT.

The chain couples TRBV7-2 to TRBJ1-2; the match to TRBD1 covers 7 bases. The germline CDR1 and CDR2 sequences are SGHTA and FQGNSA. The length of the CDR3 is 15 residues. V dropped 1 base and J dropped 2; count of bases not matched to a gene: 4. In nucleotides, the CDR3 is TGTGCCAGCAGCTTAGTGGAGGGGGCGAACTATGGCTACACCTTC. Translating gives CASSLVEGANYGYTF.

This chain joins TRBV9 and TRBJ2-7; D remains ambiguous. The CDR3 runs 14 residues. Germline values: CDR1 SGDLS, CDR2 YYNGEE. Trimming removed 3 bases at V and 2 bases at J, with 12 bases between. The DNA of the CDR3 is TGTGCCAGCAGCGCGAATCAAGATGCCTACGAGCAGTACTTC. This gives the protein CASSANQDAYEQYF.

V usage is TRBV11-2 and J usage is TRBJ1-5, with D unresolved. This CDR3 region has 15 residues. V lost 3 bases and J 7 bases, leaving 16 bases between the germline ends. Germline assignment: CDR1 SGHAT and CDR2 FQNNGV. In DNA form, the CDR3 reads TGTGCCAGCAGCTTCGGCCAGGCTGACGGACAGCCCCAGCATTTT. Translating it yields CASSFGQADGQPQHF.

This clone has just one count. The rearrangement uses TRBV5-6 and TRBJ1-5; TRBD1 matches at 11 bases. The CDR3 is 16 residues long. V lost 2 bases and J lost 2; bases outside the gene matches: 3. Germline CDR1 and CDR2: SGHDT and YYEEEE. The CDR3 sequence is CASSFGTGGGNQPQHF. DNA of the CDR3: TGTGCCAGCAGCTTCGGGACAGGGGGTGGCAATCAGCCCCAGCATTTT.

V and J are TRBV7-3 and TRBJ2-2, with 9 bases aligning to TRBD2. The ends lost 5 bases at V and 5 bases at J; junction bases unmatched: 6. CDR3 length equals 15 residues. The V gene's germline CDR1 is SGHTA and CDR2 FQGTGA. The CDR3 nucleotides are TGTGCCAGCAGCCCGGGACTAGCCGGGACCGGGGAGCTGTTTTTT. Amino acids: CASSPGLAGTGELFF.

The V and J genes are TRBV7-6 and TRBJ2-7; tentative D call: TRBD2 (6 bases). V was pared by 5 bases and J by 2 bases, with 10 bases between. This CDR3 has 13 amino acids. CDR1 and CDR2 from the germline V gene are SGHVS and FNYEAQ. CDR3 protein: CASSQPGAYEQYF. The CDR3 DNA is TGTGCCAGCAGCCAACCGGGGGCCTACGAGCAGTACTTC.

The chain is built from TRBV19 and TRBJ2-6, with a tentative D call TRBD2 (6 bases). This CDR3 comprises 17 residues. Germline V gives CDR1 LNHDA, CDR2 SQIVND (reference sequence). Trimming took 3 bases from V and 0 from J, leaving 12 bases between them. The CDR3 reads CASSMGGRLSGANVLTF. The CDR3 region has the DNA TGTGCCAGTAGTATGGGAGGTAGGCTCTCTGGGGCCAACGTCCTGACTTTC. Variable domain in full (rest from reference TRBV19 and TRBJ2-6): DGGITQSPKYLFRKEGQNVTLSCEQNLNHDAMYWYRQDPGQGLRLIYYSQIVNDFQKGDIAEGYSVSREKKESFPLTVTSAQKNPTAFYLCASSMGGRLSGANVLTFGAGSRLTVL.

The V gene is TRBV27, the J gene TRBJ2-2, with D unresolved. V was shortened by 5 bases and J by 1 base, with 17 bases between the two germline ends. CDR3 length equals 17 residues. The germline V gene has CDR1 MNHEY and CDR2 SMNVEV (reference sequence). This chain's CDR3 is CASSRPPMWENTGELFF. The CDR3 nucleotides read TGTGCCAGCAGTCGCCCGCCTATGTGGGAGAACACCGGGGAGCTGTTTTTT.

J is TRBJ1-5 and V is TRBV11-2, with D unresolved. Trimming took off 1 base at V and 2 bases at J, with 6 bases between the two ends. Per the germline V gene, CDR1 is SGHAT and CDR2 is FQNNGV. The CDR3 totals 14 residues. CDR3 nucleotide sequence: TGTGCCAGCAGCTTAGGGCCAGGCAATCAGCCCCAGCATTTT. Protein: CASSLGPGNQPQHF.

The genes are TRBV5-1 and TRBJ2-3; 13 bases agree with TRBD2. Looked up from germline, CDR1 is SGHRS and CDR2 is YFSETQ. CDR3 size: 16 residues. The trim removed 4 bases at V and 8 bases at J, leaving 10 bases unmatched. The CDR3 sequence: CASSPGGTSGVATQYF. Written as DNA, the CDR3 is TGCGCCAGCAGCCCCGGAGGGACTAGCGGGGTCGCTACGCAGTATTTT.

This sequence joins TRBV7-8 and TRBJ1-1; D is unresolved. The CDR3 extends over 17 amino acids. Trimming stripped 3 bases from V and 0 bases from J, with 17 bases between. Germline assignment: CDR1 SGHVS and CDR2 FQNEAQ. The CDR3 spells CASSLTAGSYMNTEAFF. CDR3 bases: TGTGCCAGCAGCTTGACCGCCGGGAGTTATATGAACACTGAAGCTTTCTTT.

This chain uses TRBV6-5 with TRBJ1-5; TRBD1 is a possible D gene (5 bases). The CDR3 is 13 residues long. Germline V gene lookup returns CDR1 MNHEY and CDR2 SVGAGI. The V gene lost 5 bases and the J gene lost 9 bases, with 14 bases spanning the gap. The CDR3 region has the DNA TGTGCCAGCAGTCGGGACGGCCTCTGGCCCCAGCATTTT. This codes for CASSRDGLWPQHF.

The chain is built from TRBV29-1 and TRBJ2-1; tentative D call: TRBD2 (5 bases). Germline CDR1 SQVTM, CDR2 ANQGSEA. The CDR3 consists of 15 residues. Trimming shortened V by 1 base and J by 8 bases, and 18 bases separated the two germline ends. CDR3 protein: CSVEGGDIVVYEQFF. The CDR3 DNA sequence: TGCAGCGTTGAAGGGGGAGACATAGTCGTATATGAGCAGTTCTTC.

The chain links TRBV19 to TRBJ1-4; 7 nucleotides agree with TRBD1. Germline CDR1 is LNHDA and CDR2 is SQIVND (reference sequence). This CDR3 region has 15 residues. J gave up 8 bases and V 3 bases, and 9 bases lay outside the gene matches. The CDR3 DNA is TGTGCCAGTAGTATTGGGACAGCGATCGTGGAAAAACTGTTTTTT. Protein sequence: CASSIGTAIVEKLFF. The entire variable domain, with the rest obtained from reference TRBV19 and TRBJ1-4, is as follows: DGGITQSPKYLFRKEGQNVTLSCEQNLNHDAMYWYRQDPGQGLRLIYYSQIVNDFQKGDIAEGYSVSREKKESFPLTVTSAQKNPTAFYLCASSIGTAIVEKLFFGSGTQLSVL.

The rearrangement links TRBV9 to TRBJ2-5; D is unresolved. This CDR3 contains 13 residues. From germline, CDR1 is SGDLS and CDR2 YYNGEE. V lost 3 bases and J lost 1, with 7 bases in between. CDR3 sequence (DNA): TGTGCCAGCAGCGCTTTGGGCCAAGAGACCCAGTACTTC. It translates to CASSALGQETQYF.

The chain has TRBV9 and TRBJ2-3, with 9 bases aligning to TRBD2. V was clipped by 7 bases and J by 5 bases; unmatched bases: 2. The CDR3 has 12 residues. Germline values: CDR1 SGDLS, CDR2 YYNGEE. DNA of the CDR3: TGTGCCAGCTCTAGCGGGGTAGATACGCAGTATTTT. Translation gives CASSSGVDTQYF.

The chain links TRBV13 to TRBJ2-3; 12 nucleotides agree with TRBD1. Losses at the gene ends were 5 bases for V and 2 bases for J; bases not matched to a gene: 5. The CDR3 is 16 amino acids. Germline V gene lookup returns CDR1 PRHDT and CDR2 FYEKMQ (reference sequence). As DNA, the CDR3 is TGTGCCAGCAGCGCCGGGACAGGGGGCTCCACAGATACGCAGTATTTT. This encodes CASSAGTGGSTDTQYF. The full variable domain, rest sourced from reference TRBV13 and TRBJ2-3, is AAGVIQSPRHLIKEKRETATLKCYPIPRHDTVYWYQQGPGQDPQFLISFYEKMQSDKGSIPDRFSAQQFSDYHSELNMSSLELGDSALYFCASSAGTGGSTDTQYFGPGTRLTVL.